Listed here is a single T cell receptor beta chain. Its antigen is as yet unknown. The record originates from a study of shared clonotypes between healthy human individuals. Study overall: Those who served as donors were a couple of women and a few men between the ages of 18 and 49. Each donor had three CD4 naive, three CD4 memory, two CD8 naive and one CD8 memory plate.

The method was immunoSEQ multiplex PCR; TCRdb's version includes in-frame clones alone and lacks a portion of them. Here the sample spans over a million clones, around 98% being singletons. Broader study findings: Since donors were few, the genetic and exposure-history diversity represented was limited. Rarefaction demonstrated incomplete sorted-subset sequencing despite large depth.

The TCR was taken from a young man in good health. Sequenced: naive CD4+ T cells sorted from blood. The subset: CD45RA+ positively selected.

CDR3 sequence (DNA): TGTGCCAGCAGGGACAGGGGGCAGGGTCAGCCCCAGCATTTT. The encoded protein is CASRDRGQGQPQHF. This chain joins TRBV2 and TRBJ1-5; 11 bases agree with TRBD1. The ends lost 6 bases at V and 6 bases at J; junction bases unmatched: 4. CDR1 and CDR2 (germline): SNHLY, FYNNEI. The CDR3 covers 14 residues.